The present TCR beta chain was sequenced within a study of beta chain features in type 1 diabetes. In the study overall: The patient and healthy donor groups were comparable for age, gender and cell yields.

Since all of the isolated RNA was reverse transcribed, expressed TCRB transcripts were what got sequenced. Using immunoSEQ multiplex PCR, the repertoire was profiled, and TCRdb retains in-frame clones only, with some absent. The sample consists of 900,000 or so clones, 17% of them appearing once. The CDR3 length is 14 residues. V was cut by 0 bases and J by 0 bases, with 7 bases left in between. The germline CDR1 and CDR2 sequences are SGDLS and YYNGEE. A note on this clone: What it recognizes is unknown.

Study results and caveats: Moderately but significantly shorter TCRB CDR3s were found in Type 1 diabetes patients in all four CD4+ subsets. Naive, central memory and Treg TCRB repertoires seemed to resemble each other more closely in patients than they did in healthy donors.

Sequences were obtained from naive CD4+ T cells from blood. The sequence came from a woman aged 18-35 years in good health. This chain joins TRBV9 and TRBJ2-7; D is undetermined. CDR3 residues: CASSVGRRSYEQYF. Written as DNA, the CDR3 is TGTGCCAGCAGCGTAGGCCGGCGCTCCTACGAGCAGTACTTC.